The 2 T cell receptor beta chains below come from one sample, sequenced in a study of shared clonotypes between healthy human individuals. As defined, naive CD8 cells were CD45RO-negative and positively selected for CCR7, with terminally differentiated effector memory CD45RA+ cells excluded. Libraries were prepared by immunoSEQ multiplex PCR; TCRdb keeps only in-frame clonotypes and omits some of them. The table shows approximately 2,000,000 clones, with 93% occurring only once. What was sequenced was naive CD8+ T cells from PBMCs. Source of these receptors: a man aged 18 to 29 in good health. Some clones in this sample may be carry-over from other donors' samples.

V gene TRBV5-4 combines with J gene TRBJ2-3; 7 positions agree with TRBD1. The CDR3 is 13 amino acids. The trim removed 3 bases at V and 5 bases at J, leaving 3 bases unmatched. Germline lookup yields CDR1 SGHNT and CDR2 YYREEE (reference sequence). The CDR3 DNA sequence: TGTGCCAGCAGCTGGGACAGCGTAGATACGCAGTATTTT. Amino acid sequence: CASSWDSVDTQYF.

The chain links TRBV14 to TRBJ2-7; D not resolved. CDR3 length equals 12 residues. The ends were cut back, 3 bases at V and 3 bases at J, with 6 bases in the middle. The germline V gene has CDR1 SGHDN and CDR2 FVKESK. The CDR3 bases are TGTGCCAGCAGCCATCCGGACTACGAGCAGTACTTC. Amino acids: CASSHPDYEQYF. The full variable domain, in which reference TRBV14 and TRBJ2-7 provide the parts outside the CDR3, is EAGVTQFPSHSVIEKGQTVTLRCDPISGHDNLYWYRRVMGKEIKFLLHFVKESKQDESGMPNNRFLAERTGGTYSTLKVQPAELEDSGVYFCASSHPDYEQYFGPGTRLTVT.